The clone carrying this T cell receptor beta chain turned up a few times. With a J-beta primer mix and a sample-barcoded 5' primer, a second PCR ran about 6 to 11 cycles. Researchers report that each sample yielded at least 3 million CDR3-containing paired-end reads. One entry per CDR3 protein results from TCRdb running MiXCR on the 5' RACE reads. The sample carries approximately 800,000 distinct CDR3 sequences, around 62% recorded once. Looked up from germline, CDR1 is SGHAT and CDR2 is FQNNGV. The CDR3 runs 15 residues. V was shortened by 5 bases and J by 5 bases, with 18 bases between the two germline ends. This entry comes from a study of blood T cells in healthy people across ages.

The source is a man under 40 in good health. The chain is built from TRBV11-2 and TRBJ2-5; TRBD1 might be the D (6 bases). Sequenced sample: blood. Here the CDR3 DNA reads TGTGCCAGCAGCCCCAGGGGTTTGCGAGGGGAGACCCAGTACTTC. Its protein is CASSPRGLRGETQYF.